This entry concerns a single TCR beta chain. Authors' processing steps: Estimates of nucleated cell counts were drawn from the amplification of reference gene primers. Method: immunoSEQ multiplex PCR; TCRdb's copy keeps in-frame clones and lacks some. The V and J calls and clone size were taken over from that table, and D and trimming were inferred from the DNA. The sample lists approximately 240,000 clones, 80% to 85% occurring once. This entry is derived from a study of blood T cell repertoires in COVID-19. Turning to the study itself: The United States, Italy and Spain supplied acute and convalescent COVID-19 samples. T cells, B-cell-depleted T cells, or PBMCs provided the cDNA or gDNA that served as material.

With V trimmed by 2 bases and J by 0 bases, 8 bases remained unmatched. This CDR3 has 16 residues. CDR1 GTSNPN and CDR2 SVGIG come from the germline V gene (reference sequence). Sequencing was done on a sample of peripheral blood. This clonotype was sampled from a woman younger than 45 who had recovered from COVID-19. The rearrangement joins TRBV30 to TRBJ2-3; the match to TRBD1 covers 7 bases. The CDR3 nucleotides read TGTGCCTGGAGTTTATTCGGACAGGTTAGCACAGATACGCAGTATTTT. It codes for CAWSLFGQVSTDTQYF.